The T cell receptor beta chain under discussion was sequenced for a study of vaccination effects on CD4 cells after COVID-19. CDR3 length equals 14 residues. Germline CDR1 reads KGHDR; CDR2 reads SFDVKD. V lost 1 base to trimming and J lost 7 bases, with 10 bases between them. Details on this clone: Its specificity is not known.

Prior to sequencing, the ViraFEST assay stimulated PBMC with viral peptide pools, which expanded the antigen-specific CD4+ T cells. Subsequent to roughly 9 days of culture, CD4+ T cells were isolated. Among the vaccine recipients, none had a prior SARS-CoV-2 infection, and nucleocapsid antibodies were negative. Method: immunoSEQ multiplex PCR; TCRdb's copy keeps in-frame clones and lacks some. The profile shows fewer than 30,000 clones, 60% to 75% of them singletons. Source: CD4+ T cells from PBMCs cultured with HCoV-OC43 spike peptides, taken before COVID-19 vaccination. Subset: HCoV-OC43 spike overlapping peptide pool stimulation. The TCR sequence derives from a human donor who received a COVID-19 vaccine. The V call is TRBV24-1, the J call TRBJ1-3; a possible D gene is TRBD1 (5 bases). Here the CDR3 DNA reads TGTGCCACCAGTGATTTTGGGACCGGGAACACCATATATTTT. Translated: CATSDFGTGNTIYF.